This T cell receptor (beta chain) was sequenced for a study of T cell responses to AZD1222 COVID-19 vaccine. General study results and limits: The study identified only 6 or 7 AZD1222 recipients as seropositive at baseline. Possibly, clonal diversity was underestimated; donors were largely white British and included more females. Rises in breadth and depth of Spike-specific TCRs came after two AZD1222 doses.

Second-dose schedules of about 4 or about 12 weeks were combined. In the case of this clone: Antigen unknown.

This CDR3 is 15 amino acids long. Germline CDR1 and CDR2: SGHKS and YYEKEE (reference sequence). The germline V and J ends were trimmed by 0 bases and 1 base, with 8 bases remaining between them. TCRdb's copy holds only in-frame clones and misses some; the assay was immunoSEQ multiplex PCR. The sample has about 180,000 clones; around 94% are singletons. The sequences come from peripheral blood, collected 28 days after the second AZD1222 dose. The genes are TRBV5-5 and TRBJ1-5; D remains ambiguous. This clonotype was obtained from an adult who received the AZD1222 COVID-19 vaccine. The DNA of the CDR3 is TGTGCCAGCAGCTTGGCCCAGACCAGCAATCAGCCCCAGCATTTT. Amino acids: CASSLAQTSNQPQHF. The whole variable domain, remainder taken from reference TRBV5-5 and TRBJ1-5, is DAGVTQSPTHLIKTRGQQVTLRCSPISGHKSVSWYQQVLGQGPQFIFQYYEKEERGRGNFPDRFSARQFPNYSSELNVNALLLGDSALYLCASSLAQTSNQPQHFGDGTRLSIL.